This T cell receptor beta chain originates from a study of OX40 agonist ivuxolimab in advanced cancers. With respect to the entire study: Ivuxolimab was a fully human IgG2 agonistic monoclonal antibody targeting the costimulatory receptor OX40 (CD134). Intravenous ivuxolimab was administered to patients every 2 weeks at six dose levels: 0.01, 0.1, 0.3, 1.5, 3 and 10 mg/kg. Among the roughly 52 dose-escalation patients, about 20 had hepatocellular carcinoma, 15 melanoma, 9 renal cell carcinoma and 9 head and neck cancer. The dose-escalation cohort was almost 85% male with a mean age of roughly 62 years, ranging from roughly 20 to 85. Patients were allowed to have had prior anti-PD-1, anti-PD-L1 or anti-CTLA-4 therapy, and around two fifths of the dose-escalation patients had been treated with checkpoint inhibitors. Partial responses were achieved by three dose-escalation patients, of whom one had hepatocellular carcinoma and two had cutaneous melanoma. The point of sequencing TCRbeta in the periphery was to test whether ivuxolimab changed TCR sequence diversity and drove clonal T-cell expansion. The paper reports the monotherapy dose-escalation portion (N of about 52 patients) of the phase I ivuxolimab trial. Here is what the overall study found, with its caveats: In partial responders in the 0.1-3.0 mg/kg groups, normalized peripheral clonal expansion was found to be among the lowest, especially among CD8+ T cells. At doses of 0.1 to 3.0 mg/kg, clonal expansion of both CD4+ and CD8+ T cells in blood was seen between baseline and week 6. On average, CD8+ T cells showed more expanded clones than CD4+ T cells after ivuxolimab. Low levels of normalized T-cell clonal expansion were also shown by some nonresponding patients. The antigen specificity of the clonally expanded peripheral T cells was not determined.

Genomic DNA was isolated from the sorted cells so that the TCRbeta CDR3 region could be sequenced. The immunoSEQ Assay was used for sequencing of TCRbeta CDR3 regions. Here the immuneACCESS table is served through TCRdb, limited to in-frame sequences with V and J called. Missing clones are a known gap in these copies; in checked studies unresolved V genes cover under half, and the rest lacks a known reason. This sample has 50,000 to 75,000 clones in its table, and 70% to 90% of those were observed once. The ten largest clonotypes hold over 0.45% of the sample. Patients with a history of autoimmune disease or receiving systemic immunosuppression were excluded from the trial. Peripheral blood for TCR sequencing was drawn from every dose cohort at baseline, at cycle 4 day 1 and at cycle 7 day 1. The samples were taken from a phase I, first-in-human, multicenter, open-label dose-escalation trial of ivuxolimab. Adults with locally advanced or metastatic head and neck squamous cell, hepatocellular, melanoma or renal cell carcinoma were enrolled in the trial. CD4+ and CD8+ T cells were sorted separately from peripheral blood before TCR sequencing.

Trimmed from V: 5 bases; trimmed from J: 5 bases; junction bases lacking a gene match: 10. CDR1 and CDR2 are read off the germline V gene (reference sequence) as SEHNR and FQNEAQ. Including cysteine and phenylalanine, the CDR3 has 15 amino acids. The kept DNA is CDR3 alone, 45 bases in frame from the first base. A note on this clone: The antigen it recognizes is unknown. Base qualities are not at hand, and no much larger clone is one base apart.

The chain uses TRBV7-9 and TRBJ2-3; 7 central bases correspond to TRBD1. Sequences were derived from CD4+ or CD8+ T cells sorted from blood, sampled in a trial of the OX40 agonist ivuxolimab. The source of this sequence is an adult with an advanced solid tumor such as melanoma, head and neck, liver or kidney cancer. The CDR3 region reads CASSTSQGIIDTQYF. The DNA sequence is as follows: TGTGCCAGCAGCACCTCACAGGGGATCATAGATACGCAGTATTTT.